The source of this T cell receptor beta chain is a study of T cell repertoires in cytomegalovirus infection. Study-level information: Recently identified HLA-C-restricted CMV epitopes were among the peptides used. CMV infection and matching HLA type were both indicated by public TCR beta signatures.

This clonotype came up a few times. Its antigen is currently unknown. One entry per CDR3 protein, called by TCRdb with MiXCR from the reads. The sample lists hundreds of thousands of distinct CDR3 sequences, around a third seen once, with 15% to 20% in the top ten. The study's findings and limits: CMV-specific TCR beta clonotypes restricted by HLA-C were the ones dominating the ex vivo response.

Germline V gene lookup returns CDR1 SGHTA and CDR2 FQGNSA. The CDR3 contains 15 residues. V was trimmed by 5 bases and J by 5 bases, leaving 15 bases between them. The starting material was cultured PBMCs, obtained from culture after CMV antigen stimulation. V gene TRBV7-2 combines with J gene TRBJ1-4; D not certain. This TCR came from a human donor in good health (CMV status not recorded). Some clones in this sample may be carry-over from other donors' samples. The CDR3 loop reads CASSPTRLTNEKLFF. CDR3 DNA sequence: TGTGCCAGCAGCCCAACGCGGTTGACGAATGAAAAACTGTTTTTT.